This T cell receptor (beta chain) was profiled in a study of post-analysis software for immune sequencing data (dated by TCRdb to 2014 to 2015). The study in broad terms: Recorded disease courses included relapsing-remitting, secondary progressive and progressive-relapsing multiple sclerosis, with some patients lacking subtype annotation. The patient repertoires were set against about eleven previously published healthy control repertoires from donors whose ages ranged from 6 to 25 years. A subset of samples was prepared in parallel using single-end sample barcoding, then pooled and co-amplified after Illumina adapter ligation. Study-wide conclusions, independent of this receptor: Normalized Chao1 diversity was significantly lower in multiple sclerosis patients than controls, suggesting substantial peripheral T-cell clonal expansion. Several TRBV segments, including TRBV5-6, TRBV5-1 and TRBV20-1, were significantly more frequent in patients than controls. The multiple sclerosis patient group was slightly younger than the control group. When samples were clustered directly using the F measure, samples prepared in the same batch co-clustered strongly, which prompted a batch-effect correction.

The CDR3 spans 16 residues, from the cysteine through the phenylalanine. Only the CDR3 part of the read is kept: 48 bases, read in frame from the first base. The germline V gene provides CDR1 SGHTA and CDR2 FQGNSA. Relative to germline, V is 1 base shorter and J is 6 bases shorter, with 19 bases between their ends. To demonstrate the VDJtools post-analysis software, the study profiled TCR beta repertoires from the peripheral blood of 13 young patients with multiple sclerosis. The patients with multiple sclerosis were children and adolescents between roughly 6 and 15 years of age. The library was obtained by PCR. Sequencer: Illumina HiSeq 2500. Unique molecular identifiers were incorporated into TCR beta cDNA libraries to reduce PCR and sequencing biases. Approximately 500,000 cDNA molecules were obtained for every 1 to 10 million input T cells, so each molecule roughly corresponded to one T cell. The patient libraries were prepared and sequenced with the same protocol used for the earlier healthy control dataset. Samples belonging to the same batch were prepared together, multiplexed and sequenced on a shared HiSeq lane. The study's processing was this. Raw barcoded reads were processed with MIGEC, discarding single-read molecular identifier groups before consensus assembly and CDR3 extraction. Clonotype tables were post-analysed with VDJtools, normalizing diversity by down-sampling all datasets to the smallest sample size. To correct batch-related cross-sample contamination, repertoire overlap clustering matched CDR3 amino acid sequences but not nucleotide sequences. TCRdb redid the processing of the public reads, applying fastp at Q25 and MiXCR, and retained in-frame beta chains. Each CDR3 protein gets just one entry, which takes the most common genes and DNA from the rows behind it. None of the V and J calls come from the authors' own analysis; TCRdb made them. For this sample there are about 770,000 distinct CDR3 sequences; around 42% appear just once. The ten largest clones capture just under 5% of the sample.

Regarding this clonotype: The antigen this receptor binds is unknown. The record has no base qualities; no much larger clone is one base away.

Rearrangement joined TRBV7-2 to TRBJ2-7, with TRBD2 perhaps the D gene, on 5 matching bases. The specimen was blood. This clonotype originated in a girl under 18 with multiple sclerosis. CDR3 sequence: CASSLVVGGHGSEQYF. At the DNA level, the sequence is TGTGCCAGCAGCTTAGTAGTAGGCGGTCATGGGAGCGAGCAGTACTTC.